Listed here are 19 T cell receptor beta chains from one sample, sequenced in a study of radiotherapy plus CTLA-4 blockade in lung cancer. The repertoire was sequenced with immunoSEQ multiplex PCR; TCRdb's copy has only in-frame clones and lacks some. The profile shows about 98,000 clones, about 81% of them singletons. The sequencing here drew on peripheral blood, taken from a patient treated with radiotherapy plus ipilimumab. The receptors derive from a human donor with non-small cell lung cancer who had a partial response to radiotherapy plus ipilimumab.

The chain uses TRBV18 and TRBJ1-5; 7 bases map to TRBD1. V shed 1 base and J 6 bases; nucleotides not matched to a gene: 3. CDR3 length: 14 amino acids. Germline loops: CDR1 KGHSH, CDR2 LQKENI. The CDR3, as DNA: TGTGCCAGCTCACCACAGGGGGCGGGTCAGCCCCAGCATTTT. It translates to CASSPQGAGQPQHF.

V and J are TRBV7-9 and TRBJ1-1; 7 nucleotides agree with TRBD1. The length of the CDR3 is 14 residues. J lost 2 bases, V lost 2 bases, and 2 bases had no gene match. Per the germline V gene, CDR1 is SEHNR and CDR2 is FQNEAQ (reference sequence). The CDR3 DNA sequence: TGTGCCAGCAGCTTACGGGACAGCAACACTGAAGCTTTCTTT. Its translation is CASSLRDSNTEAFF.

This chain links TRBV4-1 with TRBJ1-5, with 10 bases lining up with TRBD1. Trimming cost V 4 bases and J 7 bases; bases outside gene matches: 4. Looked up from germline, CDR1 is MGHRA and CDR2 is YSYEKL. The CDR3 runs to 14 residues. The CDR3 nucleotides read TGCGCCAGCAGCCTAGGACAGGGGGGACAGCCCCAGCATTTT. Residues: CASSLGQGGQPQHF.

V is TRBV9 and J is TRBJ1-1, with 11 nucleotides matching TRBD1. In germline, CDR1 is SGDLS, CDR2 YYNGEE. This CDR3 has 15 residues. The V and J ends lost 4 bases and 5 bases, in that order; junction bases with no gene match: 7. CDR3 DNA sequence: TGTGCCAGCAGCACCCTGGGACAGGGGGAGACTGAAGCTTTCTTT. Protein sequence: CASSTLGQGETEAFF.

The gene calls are TRBV7-9 and TRBJ2-7, with D tentatively TRBD1 (7 bases). CDR1 and CDR2 (germline): SEHNR, FQNEAQ (reference sequence). CDR3 length equals 15 residues. V dropped 3 bases and J dropped 7 bases, with 19 bases sitting between them. CDR3 protein: CASSLTGMGLGEQYF. In DNA, the CDR3 is TGTGCCAGCAGCTTGACAGGGATGGGACTGGGTGAGCAGTACTTC.

This chain links TRBV29-1 with TRBJ2-1, with 9 bases that match TRBD2. This CDR3 is 16 amino acids long. With 4 bases clipped from V and 0 bases from J, the junction kept 7 bases outside the gene matches. Germline lookup yields CDR1 SQVTM and CDR2 ANQGSEA. This chain's CDR3 is CSVASTSGRSYNEQFF. The DNA of the CDR3 is TGCAGCGTTGCCTCGACTAGCGGCCGCTCCTACAATGAGCAGTTCTTC.

J is TRBJ1-3 and V is TRBV12-5; the D is unclear. V was clipped by 8 bases and J by 0 bases, with 8 bases between them. This CDR3 comprises 13 residues. Germline V lookup: CDR1 LGHNT, CDR2 FRNRAP. Here the CDR3 DNA reads TGTGCTAGTCGTCCCCCCTCTGGAAACACCATATATTTT. Its protein is CASRPPSGNTIYF.

This clone was detected only a few times. V and J are TRBV7-8 and TRBJ2-1; 12 positions agree with TRBD2. Losses at the gene ends were 5 bases for V and 7 bases for J; bases not matched to a gene: 12. Per the germline V gene, CDR1 is SGHVS and CDR2 is FQNEAQ. This CDR3 has 17 residues. The DNA for the CDR3 is TGTGCCAGCAGCGCTCGACTAGCGGGAGAGTGGAGGAATGAGCAGTTCTTC. Its translation is CASSARLAGEWRNEQFF.

This clone was counted a single time. The genes are TRBV19 and TRBJ1-1; D uncertain. The CDR3 runs to 13 residues. CDR1 is LNHDA, CDR2 SQIVND, per germline (reference sequence). Trimming removed 4 bases from V and 4 bases from J, with 10 bases in between. CDR3 residues: CASSKMGSTEAFF. CDR3 coding DNA: TGTGCCAGTAGTAAAATGGGGAGCACTGAAGCTTTCTTT.

The table lists this clone with a few counts. The chain couples TRBV28 to TRBJ1-5, with a possible D match to TRBD1 (6 bases). V was clipped by 6 bases and J by 0 bases, with 9 bases between them. CDR3 length equals 14 residues. CDR1 MDHEN and CDR2 SYDVKM come from the germline V gene. The CDR3 is CASSRDISNQPQHF. CDR3 sequence (DNA): TGTGCCAGCAGCCGGGACATTAGCAATCAGCCCCAGCATTTT.

This clone was seen just once. The V and J genes are TRBV6-5 and TRBJ2-1; perhaps TRBD1 as D (5 bases). The V gene lost 5 bases and the J gene lost 4 bases, with 9 bases spanning the gap. CDR1 and CDR2 from the germline V gene are MNHEY and SVGAGI. The CDR3 spans 13 residues. In DNA, the CDR3 is TGTGCCAGCAGTAAGGACATTTACAATGAGCAGTTCTTC. Protein: CASSKDIYNEQFF.

This clone was seen a handful of times. The V and J genes are TRBV28 and TRBJ1-2; the D is unclear. The CDR3 contains 12 residues. The germline V gene has CDR1 MDHEN and CDR2 SYDVKM. V gave up 11 bases and J gave up 4 bases, with 14 bases separating them. The CDR3 nucleotides read TGTGCCTCTTCAAGGGCGGGCTATGGCTACACCTTC. Its protein is CASSRAGYGYTF.

CDR3 bases: TGTGCCACCACACCGCAGGGTGCGGGAAAAAACATTCAGTACTTC. Translated, it gives CATTPQGAGKNIQYF. The chain carries TRBV6-1 and TRBJ2-4; D is perhaps TRBD2 (6 bases). Germline V gene lookup returns CDR1 MNHNS and CDR2 SASEGT. Deletions cut 10 bases from V and 4 bases from J, with 20 bases between. The CDR3 runs 15 residues.

V usage is TRBV5-1 and J usage is TRBJ1-4; TRBD1 agrees at 8 bases. J gave up 8 bases and V 5 bases, and 8 bases lay outside the gene matches. The CDR3 spans 14 residues. CDR1 and CDR2 (germline): SGHRS, YFSETQ. CDR3 coding DNA: TGCGCCAGCAGACCCGGGACAGGCGAAGAAAAACTGTTTTTT. Translated, it gives CASRPGTGEEKLFF. The full variable domain, its missing parts supplied by reference TRBV5-1 and TRBJ1-4, is KAGVTQTPRYLIKTRGQQVTLSCSPISGHRSVSWYQQTPGQGLQFLFEYFSETQRNKGNFPGRFSGRQFSNSRSEMNVSTLELGDSALYLCASRPGTGEEKLFFGSGTQLSVL.

The chain links TRBV9 to TRBJ1-1, with no clear D. Looked up from germline, CDR1 is SGDLS and CDR2 is YYNGEE. This CDR3 comprises 13 residues. Trimming stripped 4 bases from V and 7 bases from J, with 14 bases between. The CDR3 sequence is CASSSRGGLEAFF. DNA for the CDR3: TGTGCCAGCAGCTCACGGGGAGGTCTTGAAGCTTTCTTT.

The rearrangement uses TRBV5-1 and TRBJ2-5, with 10 bases identical to TRBD2. The CDR3 runs to 16 residues. Germline loops: CDR1 SGHRS, CDR2 YFSETQ. V gave up 0 bases and J gave up 4 bases; unmatched junction bases: 6. DNA of the CDR3: TGCGCCAGCAGCTTGGGGGATATAGCGGGAGGAGAGACCCAGTACTTC. This codes for CASSLGDIAGGETQYF.

The chain employs TRBV9 and TRBJ2-7, with TRBD1 as a possible D gene (5 bases). The germline gives CDR1 SGDLS, CDR2 YYNGEE. V was pared by 0 bases and J by 2 bases, with 15 bases between. The CDR3 length is 16 residues. This CDR3 reads CASSVDAGASPYEQYF. The CDR3 DNA is TGTGCCAGCAGCGTAGACGCTGGGGCATCACCCTACGAGCAGTACTTC. Using reference TRBV9 and TRBJ2-7 for the parts outside the CDR3, the full variable domain is DSGVTQTPKHLITATGQRVTLRCSPRSGDLSVYWYQQSLDQGLQFLIQYYNGEERAKGNILERFSAQQFPDLHSELNLSSLELGDSALYFCASSVDAGASPYEQYFGPGTRLTVT.

This chain connects TRBV7-8 to TRBJ2-3; D remains unclear. Germline CDR1 is SGHVS and CDR2 is FQNEAQ. The CDR3 has 12 amino acids. Trimming pared 5 bases from V and 0 bases from J, leaving 3 bases between. CDR3 sequence: CASSTSTDTQYF. The CDR3 region has the DNA TGTGCCAGCAGCACTAGCACAGATACGCAGTATTTT.

The chain has TRBV9 and TRBJ1-5; D gene unclear. This CDR3 has 14 amino acids. Trimming shortened V by 4 bases and J by 4 bases, and 12 bases separated the two germline ends. Germline-derived CDR1 and CDR2 are SGDLS and YYNGEE. For the CDR3, the DNA is TGTGCCAGCAGCCCGGGGATGGGAAATCAGCCCCAGCATTTT. Amino acids: CASSPGMGNQPQHF.